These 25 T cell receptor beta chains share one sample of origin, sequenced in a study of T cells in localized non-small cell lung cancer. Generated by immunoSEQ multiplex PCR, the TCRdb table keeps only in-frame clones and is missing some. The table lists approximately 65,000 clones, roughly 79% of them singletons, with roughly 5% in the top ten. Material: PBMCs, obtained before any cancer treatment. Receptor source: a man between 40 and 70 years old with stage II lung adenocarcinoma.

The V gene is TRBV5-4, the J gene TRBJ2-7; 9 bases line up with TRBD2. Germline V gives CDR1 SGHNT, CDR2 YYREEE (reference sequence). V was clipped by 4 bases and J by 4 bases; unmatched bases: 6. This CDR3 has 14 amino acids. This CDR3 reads CASSLAGFVYEQYF. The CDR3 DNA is TGTGCCAGCAGCCTAGCGGGATTCGTGTACGAGCAGTACTTC.

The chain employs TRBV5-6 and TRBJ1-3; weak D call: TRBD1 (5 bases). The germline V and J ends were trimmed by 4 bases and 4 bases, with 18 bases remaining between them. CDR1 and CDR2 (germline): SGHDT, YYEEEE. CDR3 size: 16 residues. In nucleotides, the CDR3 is TGTGCCAGCAGCCCCCTAGCGGGACGCATAGGAAACACCATATATTTT. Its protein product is CASSPLAGRIGNTIYF.

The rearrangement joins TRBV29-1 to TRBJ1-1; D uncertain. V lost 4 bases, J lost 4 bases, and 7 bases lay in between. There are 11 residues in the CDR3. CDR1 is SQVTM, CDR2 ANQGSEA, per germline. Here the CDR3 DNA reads TGCAGCGTTGTAAAGTTCACTGAAGCTTTCTTT. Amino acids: CSVVKFTEAFF. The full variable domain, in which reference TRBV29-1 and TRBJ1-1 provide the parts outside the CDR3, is SAVISQKPSRDICQRGTSLTIQCQVDSQVTMMFWYRQQPGQSLTLIATANQGSEATYESGFVIDKFPISRPNLTFSTLTVSNMSPEDSSIYLCSVVKFTEAFFGQGTRLTVV.

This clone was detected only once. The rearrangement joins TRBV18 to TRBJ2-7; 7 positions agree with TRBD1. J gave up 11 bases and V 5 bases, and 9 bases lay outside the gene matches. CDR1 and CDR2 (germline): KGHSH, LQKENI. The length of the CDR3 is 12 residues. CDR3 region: CASSSRTGSEYF. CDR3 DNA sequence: TGTGCCAGCTCATCACGGACAGGAAGTGAGTACTTC.

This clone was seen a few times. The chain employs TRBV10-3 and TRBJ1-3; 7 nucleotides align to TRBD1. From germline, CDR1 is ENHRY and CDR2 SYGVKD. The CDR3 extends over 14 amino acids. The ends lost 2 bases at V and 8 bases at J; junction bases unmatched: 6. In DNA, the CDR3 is TGTGCCATCAGTGAGACAGGGGCCGGGGACACCATATATTTT. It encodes CAISETGAGDTIYF.

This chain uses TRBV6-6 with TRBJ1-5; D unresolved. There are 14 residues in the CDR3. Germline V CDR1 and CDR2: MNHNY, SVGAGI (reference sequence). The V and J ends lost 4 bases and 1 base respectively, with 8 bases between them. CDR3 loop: CASSSVGSNQPQHF. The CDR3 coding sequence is TGTGCCAGCAGTTCGGTAGGGAGCAATCAGCCCCAGCATTTT.

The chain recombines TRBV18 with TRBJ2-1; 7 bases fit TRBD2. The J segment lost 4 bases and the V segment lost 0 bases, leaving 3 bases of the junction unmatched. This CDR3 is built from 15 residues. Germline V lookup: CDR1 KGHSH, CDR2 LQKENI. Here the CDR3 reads CASSPPMREYNEQFF. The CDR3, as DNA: TGTGCCAGCTCACCACCGATGCGGGAGTACAATGAGCAGTTCTTC.

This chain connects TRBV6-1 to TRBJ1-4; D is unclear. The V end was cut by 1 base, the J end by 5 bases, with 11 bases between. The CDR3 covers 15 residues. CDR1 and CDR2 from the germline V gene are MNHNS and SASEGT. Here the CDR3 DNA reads TGTGCCAGCAGTGAAGGGTCCGGTGGGAATGAAAAACTGTTTTTT. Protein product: CASSEGSGGNEKLFF.

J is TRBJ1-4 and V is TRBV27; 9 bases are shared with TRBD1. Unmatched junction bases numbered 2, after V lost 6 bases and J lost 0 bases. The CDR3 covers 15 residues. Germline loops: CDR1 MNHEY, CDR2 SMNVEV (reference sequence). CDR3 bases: TGTGCCAGCAGGGGACAGGGAACAACTAATGAAAAACTGTTTTTT. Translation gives CASRGQGTTNEKLFF.

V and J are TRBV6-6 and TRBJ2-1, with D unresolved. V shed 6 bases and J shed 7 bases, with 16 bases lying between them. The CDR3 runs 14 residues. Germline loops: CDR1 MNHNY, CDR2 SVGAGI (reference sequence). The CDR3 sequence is CASSLDVRLNEQFF. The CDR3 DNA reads TGTGCCAGCAGCCTGGATGTGAGATTAAATGAGCAGTTCTTC.

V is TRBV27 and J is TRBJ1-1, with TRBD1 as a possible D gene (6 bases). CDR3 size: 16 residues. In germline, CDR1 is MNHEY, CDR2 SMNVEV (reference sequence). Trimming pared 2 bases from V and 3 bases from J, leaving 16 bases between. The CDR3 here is CASSLAPGHRYTEAFF. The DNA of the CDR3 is TGTGCCAGCAGTTTAGCTCCGGGACATCGGTACACTGAAGCTTTCTTT.

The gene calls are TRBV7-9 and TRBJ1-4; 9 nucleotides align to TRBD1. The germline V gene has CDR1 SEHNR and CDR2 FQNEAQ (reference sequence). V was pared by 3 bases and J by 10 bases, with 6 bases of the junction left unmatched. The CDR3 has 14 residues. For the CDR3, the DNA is TGTGCCAGCAGCTTCGAACAGGGGGCAGGAAAACTGTTTTTT. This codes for CASSFEQGAGKLFF.

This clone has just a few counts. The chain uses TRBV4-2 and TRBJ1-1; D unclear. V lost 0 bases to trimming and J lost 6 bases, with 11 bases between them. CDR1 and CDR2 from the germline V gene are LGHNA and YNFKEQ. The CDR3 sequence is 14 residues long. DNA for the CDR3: TGTGCCAGCAGCCAAGAGGCCCGCGCCCCTGAAGCTTTCTTT. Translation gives CASSQEARAPEAFF.

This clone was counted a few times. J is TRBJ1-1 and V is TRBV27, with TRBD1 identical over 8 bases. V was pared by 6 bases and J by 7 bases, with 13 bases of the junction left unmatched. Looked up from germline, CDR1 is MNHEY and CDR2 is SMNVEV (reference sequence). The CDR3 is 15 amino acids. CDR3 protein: CASSPAGQGASEAFF. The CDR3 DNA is TGTGCCAGCAGCCCAGCGGGCCAGGGGGCCAGTGAAGCTTTCTTT.

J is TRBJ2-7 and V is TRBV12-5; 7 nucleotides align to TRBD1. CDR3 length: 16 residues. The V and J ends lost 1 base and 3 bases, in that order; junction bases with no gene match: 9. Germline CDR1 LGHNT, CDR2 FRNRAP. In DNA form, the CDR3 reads TGTGCTAGTGGTTTGGCGAACAGGGGCTTCTACTACGAGCAGTACTTC. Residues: CASGLANRGFYYEQYF. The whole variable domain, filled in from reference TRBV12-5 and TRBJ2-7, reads DARVTQTPRHKVTEMGQEVTMRCQPILGHNTVFWYRQTMMQGLELLAYFRNRAPLDDSGMPKDRFSAEMPDATLATLKIQPSEPRDSAVYFCASGLANRGFYYEQYFGPGTRLTVT.

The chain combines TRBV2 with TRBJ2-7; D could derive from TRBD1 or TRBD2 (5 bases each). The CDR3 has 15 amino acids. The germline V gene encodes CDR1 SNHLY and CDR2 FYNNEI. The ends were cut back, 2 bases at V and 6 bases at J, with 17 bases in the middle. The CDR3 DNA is TGTGCCAGCAGTGAAATTCGGGGCAGGGCCAGCGAGCAGTACTTC. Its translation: CASSEIRGRASEQYF.

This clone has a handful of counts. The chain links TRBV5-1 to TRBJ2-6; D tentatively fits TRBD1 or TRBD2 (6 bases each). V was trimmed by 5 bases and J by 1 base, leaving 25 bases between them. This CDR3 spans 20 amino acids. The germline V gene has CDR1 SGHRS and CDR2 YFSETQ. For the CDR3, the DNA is TGCGCCAGCAGTCGAGGGGGGTTGGAACAGCTTAATTCTGGGGCCAACGTCCTGACTTTC. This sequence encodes CASSRGGLEQLNSGANVLTF. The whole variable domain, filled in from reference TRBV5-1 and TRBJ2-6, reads KAGVTQTPRYLIKTRGQQVTLSCSPISGHRSVSWYQQTPGQGLQFLFEYFSETQRNKGNFPGRFSGRQFSNSRSEMNVSTLELGDSALYLCASSRGGLEQLNSGANVLTFGAGSRLTVL.

The CDR3 here is CAWSIGQGQPQHF. In DNA form, the CDR3 reads TGTGCCTGGAGTATAGGACAGGGGCAGCCCCAGCATTTT. The V gene is TRBV30, the J gene TRBJ1-5; 9 positions agree with TRBD1. Germline CDR1 GTSNPN, CDR2 SVGIG (reference sequence). V trimming: 2 bases; J trimming: 7 bases; junction bases outside the gene matches: 3. The length of the CDR3 is 13 residues.

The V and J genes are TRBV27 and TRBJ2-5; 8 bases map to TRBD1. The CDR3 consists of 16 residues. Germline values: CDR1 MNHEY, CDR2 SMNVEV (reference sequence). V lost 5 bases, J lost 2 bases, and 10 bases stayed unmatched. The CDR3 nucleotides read TGTGCCAGCAGTCCGAGGACAGGGAAGCGGCAAGAGACCCAGTACTTC. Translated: CASSPRTGKRQETQYF.

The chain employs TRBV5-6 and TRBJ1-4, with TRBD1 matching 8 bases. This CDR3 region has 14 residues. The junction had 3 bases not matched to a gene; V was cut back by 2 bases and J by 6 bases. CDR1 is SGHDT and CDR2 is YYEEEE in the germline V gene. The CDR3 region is CASSLQGVDEKLFF. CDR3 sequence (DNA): TGTGCCAGCAGCTTACAGGGGGTTGATGAAAAACTGTTTTTT.

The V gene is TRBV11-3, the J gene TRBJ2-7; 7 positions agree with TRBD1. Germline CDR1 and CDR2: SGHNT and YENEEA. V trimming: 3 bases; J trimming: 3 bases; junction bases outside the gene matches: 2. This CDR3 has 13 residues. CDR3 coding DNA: TGTGCCAGCAGCTTTTCAGGGGGCTACGAGCAGTACTTC. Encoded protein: CASSFSGGYEQYF.

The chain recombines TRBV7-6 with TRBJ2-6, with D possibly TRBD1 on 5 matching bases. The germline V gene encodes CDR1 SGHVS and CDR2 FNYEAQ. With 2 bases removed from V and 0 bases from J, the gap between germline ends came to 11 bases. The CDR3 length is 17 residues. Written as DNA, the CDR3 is TGTGCCAGCAGCTTAAACCAGGGATCCTCTGGGGCCAACGTCCTGACTTTC. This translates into CASSLNQGSSGANVLTF.

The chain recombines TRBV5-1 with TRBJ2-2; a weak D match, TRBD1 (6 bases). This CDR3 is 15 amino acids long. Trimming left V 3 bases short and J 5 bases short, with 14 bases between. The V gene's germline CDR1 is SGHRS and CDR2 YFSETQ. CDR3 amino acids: CASSSSPDRTGELFF. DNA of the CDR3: TGCGCCAGCAGCTCTTCTCCAGACAGGACCGGGGAGCTGTTTTTT.

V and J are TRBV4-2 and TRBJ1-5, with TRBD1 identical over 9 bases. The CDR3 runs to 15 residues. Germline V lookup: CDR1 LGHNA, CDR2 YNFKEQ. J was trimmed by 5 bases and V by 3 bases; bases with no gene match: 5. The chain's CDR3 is CASSQDRGIDQPQHF. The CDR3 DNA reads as TGTGCCAGCAGCCAGGACAGGGGTATTGATCAGCCCCAGCATTTT.

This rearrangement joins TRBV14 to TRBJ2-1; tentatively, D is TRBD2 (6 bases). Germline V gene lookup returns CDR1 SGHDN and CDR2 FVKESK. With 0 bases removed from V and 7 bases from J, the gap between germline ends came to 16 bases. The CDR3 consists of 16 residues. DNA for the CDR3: TGTGCCAGCAGCCAAGAAAGTGGGAGGATGGATAATGAGCAGTTCTTC. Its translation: CASSQESGRMDNEQFF.